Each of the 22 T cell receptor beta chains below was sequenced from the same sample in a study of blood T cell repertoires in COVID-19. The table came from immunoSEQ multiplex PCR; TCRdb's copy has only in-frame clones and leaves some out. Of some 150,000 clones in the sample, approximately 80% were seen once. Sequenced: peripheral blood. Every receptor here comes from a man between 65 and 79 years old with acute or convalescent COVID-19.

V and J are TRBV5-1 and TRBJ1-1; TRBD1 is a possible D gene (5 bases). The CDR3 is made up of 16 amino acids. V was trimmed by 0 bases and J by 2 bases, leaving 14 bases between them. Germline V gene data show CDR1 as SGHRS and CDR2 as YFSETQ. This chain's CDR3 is CASSLAQGTYNTEAFF. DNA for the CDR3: TGCGCCAGCAGCTTGGCCCAGGGAACCTACAACACTGAAGCTTTCTTT. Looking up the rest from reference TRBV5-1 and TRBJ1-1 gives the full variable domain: KAGVTQTPRYLIKTRGQQVTLSCSPISGHRSVSWYQQTPGQGLQFLFEYFSETQRNKGNFPGRFSGRQFSNSRSEMNVSTLELGDSALYLCASSLAQGTYNTEAFFGQGTRLTVV.

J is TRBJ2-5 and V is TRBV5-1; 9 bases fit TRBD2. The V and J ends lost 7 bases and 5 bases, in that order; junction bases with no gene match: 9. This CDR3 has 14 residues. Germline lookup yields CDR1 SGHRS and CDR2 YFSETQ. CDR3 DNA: TGCGCCAGCGAACTAGCGGGCCAGGGGGAGACCCAGTACTTC. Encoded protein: CASELAGQGETQYF.

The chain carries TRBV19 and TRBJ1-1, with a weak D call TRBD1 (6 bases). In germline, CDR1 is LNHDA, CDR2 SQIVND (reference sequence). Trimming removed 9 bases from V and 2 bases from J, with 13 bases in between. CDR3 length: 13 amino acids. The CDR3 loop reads CASKRTANTEAFF. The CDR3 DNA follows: TGTGCCAGCAAGCGGACAGCTAACACTGAAGCTTTCTTT.

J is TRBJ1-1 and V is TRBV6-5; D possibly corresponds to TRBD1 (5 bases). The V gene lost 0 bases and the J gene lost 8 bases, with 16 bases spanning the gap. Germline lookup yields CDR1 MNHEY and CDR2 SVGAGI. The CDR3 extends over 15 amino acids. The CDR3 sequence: CASSYSIGPGHEAFF. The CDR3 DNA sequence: TGTGCCAGCAGTTACTCGATAGGTCCCGGACACGAAGCTTTCTTT.

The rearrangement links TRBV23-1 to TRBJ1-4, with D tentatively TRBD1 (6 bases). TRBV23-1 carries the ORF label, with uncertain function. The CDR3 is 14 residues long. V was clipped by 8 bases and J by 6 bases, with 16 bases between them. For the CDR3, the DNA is TGCGCCAGCGGGAGGGCAGGGGATGATGAAAAACTGTTTTTT. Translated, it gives CASGRAGDDEKLFF.

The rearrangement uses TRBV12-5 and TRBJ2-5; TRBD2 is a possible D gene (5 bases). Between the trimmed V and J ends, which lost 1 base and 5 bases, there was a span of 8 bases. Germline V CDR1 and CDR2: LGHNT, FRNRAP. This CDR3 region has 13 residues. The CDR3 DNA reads TGTGCTAGTGGTTTGGAGAGAGGGGAGACCCAGTACTTC. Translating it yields CASGLERGETQYF.

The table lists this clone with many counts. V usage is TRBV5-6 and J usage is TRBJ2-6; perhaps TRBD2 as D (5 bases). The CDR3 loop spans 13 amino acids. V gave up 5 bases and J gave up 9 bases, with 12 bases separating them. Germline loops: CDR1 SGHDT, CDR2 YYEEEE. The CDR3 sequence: CASRSVRDNVLTF. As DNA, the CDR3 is TGTGCCAGCAGATCAGTGAGGGACAACGTCCTGACTTTC.

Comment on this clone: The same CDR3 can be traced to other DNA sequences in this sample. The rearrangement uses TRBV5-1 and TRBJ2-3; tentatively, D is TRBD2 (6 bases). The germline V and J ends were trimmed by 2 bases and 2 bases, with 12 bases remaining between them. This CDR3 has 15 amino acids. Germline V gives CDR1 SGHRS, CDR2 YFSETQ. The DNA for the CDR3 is TGCGCCAGCAGCTTCGGAGGGGCCCTCACAGATACGCAGTATTTT. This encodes CASSFGGALTDTQYF. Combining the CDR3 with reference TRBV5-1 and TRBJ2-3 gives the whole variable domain KAGVTQTPRYLIKTRGQQVTLSCSPISGHRSVSWYQQTPGQGLQFLFEYFSETQRNKGNFPGRFSGRQFSNSRSEMNVSTLELGDSALYLCASSFGGALTDTQYFGPGTRLTVL.

CDR3 residues: CASSLLGNRLNSPLHF. The DNA of the CDR3 is TGTGCCAGCAGCCTCCTTGGGAACAGGCTCAATTCACCCCTCCACTTT. The chain links TRBV21-1 to TRBJ1-6; no check of the table's D call, TRBD1, against the DNA was made. TRBV21-1 is noted as a pseudogene. CDR3 size: 16 residues.

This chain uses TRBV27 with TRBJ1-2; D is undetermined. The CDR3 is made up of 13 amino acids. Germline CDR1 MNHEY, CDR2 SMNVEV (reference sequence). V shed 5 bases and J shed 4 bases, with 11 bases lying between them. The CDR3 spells CASSSLGSYGYTF. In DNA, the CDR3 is TGTGCCAGCAGTAGCTTGGGCAGCTATGGCTACACCTTC.

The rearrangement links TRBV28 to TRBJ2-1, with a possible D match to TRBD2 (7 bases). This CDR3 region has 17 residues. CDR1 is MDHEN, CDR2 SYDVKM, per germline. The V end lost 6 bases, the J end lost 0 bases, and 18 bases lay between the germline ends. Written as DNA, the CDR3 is TGTGCCAGCAGCTCCGGCGGGGGCCCGAGCTCCTACAATGAGCAGTTCTTC. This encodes CASSSGGGPSSYNEQFF.

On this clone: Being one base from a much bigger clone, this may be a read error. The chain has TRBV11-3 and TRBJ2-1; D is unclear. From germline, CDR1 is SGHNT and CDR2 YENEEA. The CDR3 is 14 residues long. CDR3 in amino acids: CASSLDGLNNKQFF. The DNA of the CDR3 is TGTGCCAGCAGCTTAGATGGGCTAAACAATAAGCAGTTCTTC.

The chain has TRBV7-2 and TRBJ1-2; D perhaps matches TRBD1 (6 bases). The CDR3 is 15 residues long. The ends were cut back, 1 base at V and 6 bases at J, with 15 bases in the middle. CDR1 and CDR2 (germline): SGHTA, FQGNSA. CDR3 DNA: TGTGCCAGCAGCTTAGTTTATATGGACAGAAATGGCTACACCTTC. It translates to CASSLVYMDRNGYTF.

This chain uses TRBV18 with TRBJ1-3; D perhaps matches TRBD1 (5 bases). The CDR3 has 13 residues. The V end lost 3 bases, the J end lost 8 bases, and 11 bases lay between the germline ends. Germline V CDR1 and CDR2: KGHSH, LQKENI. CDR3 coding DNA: TGTGCCAGCTCACCGGCAACCAGGGACACCATATATTTT. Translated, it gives CASSPATRDTIYF.

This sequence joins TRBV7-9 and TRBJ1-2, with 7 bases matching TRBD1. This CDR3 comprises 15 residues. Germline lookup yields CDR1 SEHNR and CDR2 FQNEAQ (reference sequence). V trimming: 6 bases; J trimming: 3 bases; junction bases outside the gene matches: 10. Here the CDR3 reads CASSTTGVNDYGYTF. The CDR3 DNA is TGTGCCAGCAGTACAACAGGGGTAAACGACTATGGCTACACCTTC.

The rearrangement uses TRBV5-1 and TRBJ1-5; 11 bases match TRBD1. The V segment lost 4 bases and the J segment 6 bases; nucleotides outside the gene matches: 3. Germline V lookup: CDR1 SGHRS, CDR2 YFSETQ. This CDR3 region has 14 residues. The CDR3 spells CASSQGQGGQPQHF. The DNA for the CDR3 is TGCGCCAGCAGCCAGGGACAGGGGGGTCAGCCCCAGCATTTT.

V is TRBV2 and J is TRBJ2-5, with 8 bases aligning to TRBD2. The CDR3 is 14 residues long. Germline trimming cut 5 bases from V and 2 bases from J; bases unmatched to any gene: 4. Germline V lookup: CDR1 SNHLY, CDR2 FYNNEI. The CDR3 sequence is CASSQRGPQETQYF. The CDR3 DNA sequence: TGTGCCAGCAGTCAGCGGGGGCCTCAAGAGACCCAGTACTTC.

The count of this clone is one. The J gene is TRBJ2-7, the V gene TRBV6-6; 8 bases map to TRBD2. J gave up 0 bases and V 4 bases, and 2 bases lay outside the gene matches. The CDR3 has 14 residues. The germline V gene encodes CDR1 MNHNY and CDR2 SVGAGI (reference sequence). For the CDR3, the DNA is TGTGCCAGCAGTTCGGCGGGAGGCTCCTACGAGCAGTACTTC. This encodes CASSSAGGSYEQYF.

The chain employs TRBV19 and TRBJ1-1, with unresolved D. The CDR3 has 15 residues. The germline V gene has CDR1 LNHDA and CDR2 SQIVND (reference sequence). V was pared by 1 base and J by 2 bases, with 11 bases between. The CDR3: CASSIGGGINTEAFF. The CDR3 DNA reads TGTGCCAGTAGTATAGGGGGAGGCATCAACACTGAAGCTTTCTTT.

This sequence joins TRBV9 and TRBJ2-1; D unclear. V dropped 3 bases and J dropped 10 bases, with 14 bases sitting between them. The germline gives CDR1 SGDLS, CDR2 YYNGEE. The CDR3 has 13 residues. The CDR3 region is CASSGSLVPEQFF. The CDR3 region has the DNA TGTGCCAGCAGCGGGTCGCTAGTTCCCGAGCAGTTCTTC.

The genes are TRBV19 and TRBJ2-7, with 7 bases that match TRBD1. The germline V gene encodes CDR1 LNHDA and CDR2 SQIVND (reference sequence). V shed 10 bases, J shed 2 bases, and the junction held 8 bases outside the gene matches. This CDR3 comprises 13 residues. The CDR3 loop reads CATRDSLTYEQYF. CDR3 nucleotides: TGTGCCACTCGGGACAGCCTTACCTACGAGCAGTACTTC.

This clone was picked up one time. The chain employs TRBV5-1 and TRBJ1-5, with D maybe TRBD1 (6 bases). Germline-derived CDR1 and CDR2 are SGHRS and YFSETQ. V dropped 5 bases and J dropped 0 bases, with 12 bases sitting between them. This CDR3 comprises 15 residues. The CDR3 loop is CASRTGTHSNQPQHF. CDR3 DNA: TGCGCCAGCAGGACCGGGACACATAGCAATCAGCCCCAGCATTTT.